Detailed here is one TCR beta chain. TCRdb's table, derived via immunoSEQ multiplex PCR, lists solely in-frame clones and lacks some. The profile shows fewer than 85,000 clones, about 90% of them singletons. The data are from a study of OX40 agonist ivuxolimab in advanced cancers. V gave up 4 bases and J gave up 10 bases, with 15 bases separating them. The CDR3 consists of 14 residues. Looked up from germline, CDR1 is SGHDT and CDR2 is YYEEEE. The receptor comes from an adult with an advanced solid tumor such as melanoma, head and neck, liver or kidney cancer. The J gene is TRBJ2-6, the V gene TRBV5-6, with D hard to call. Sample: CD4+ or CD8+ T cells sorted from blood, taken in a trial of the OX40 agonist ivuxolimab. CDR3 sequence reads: CASSPPGLRNVLTF. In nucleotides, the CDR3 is TGTGCCAGCAGCCCCCCGGGCCTTCGAAACGTCCTGACTTTC.